This record looks at one TCR beta chain sequence and its context. Its antigen is not known. The data are from a study of T cell responses to AZD1222 COVID-19 vaccine. General observations from the study: Compared with day 0, the breadth and depth of the Spike-specific TCR repertoire rose significantly after two doses of AZD1222. It should be noted that donors were predominantly white British and more often female, and clonal diversity was possibly underestimated. Baseline seropositivity occurred in only six AZD1222 recipients.

Measured with immunoSEQ multiplex PCR; TCRdb has only the in-frame clones, and not every one. This sample carries about 140,000 clones, just under 95% of them seen once, and the ten largest clones take roughly 12%. The material sequenced was peripheral blood, taken after recovery from COVID-19. This TCR came from an adult who had recovered from COVID-19.

CDR3 nucleotide sequence: TGTGCCAGCAGCCGCTGGGGGGAGACCTACGAGCAGTACTTC. Residues: CASSRWGETYEQYF. The V gene is TRBV3-1 (or the pseudogene TRBV3-2), the J gene TRBJ2-7; a possible D gene is TRBD2 (6 bases). CDR1 is LGHDT, CDR2 YNNKEL, per germline (reference sequence). This CDR3 spans 14 amino acids. Trimming removed 4 bases from V and 2 bases from J, with 12 bases in between.